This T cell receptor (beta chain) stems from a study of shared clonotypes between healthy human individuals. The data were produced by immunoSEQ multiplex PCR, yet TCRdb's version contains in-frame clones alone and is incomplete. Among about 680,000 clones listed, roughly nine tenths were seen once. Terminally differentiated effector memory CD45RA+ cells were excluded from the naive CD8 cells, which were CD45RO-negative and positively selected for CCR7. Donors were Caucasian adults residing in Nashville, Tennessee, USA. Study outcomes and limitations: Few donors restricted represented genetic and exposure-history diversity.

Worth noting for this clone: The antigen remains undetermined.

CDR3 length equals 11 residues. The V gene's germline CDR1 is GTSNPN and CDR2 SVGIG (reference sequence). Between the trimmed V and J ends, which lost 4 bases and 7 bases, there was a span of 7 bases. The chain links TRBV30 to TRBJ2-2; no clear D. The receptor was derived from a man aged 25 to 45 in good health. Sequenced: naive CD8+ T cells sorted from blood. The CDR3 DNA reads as TGTGCCTGGAAGTACAACGGGGAGCTGTTTTTT. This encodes CAWKYNGELFF. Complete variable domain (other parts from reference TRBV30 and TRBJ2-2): SQTIHQWPATLVQPVGSPLSLECTVEGTSNPNLYWYRQAAGRGLQLLFYSVGIGQISSEVPQNLSASRPQDRQFILSSKKLLLSDSGFYLCAWKYNGELFFGEGSRLTVL.